Below are 12 T cell receptor beta chains sequenced from a single sample in a study of CD8 T cells in ankylosing spondylitis. TCRdb recomputed calls from the 5' RACE reads with MiXCR, one row per CDR3 protein. The sample contains hundreds of thousands of distinct CDR3 sequences, 7.5% to 9.5% of which appear only once. Specimen: blood, either unsorted or a sorted T cell fraction (not recorded which). These receptors were collected from a female donor with ankylosing spondylitis or in good health (not recorded which).

The sample holds many counts of this clonotype. The gene calls are TRBV20-1 and TRBJ2-1; 10 bases are a match to TRBD1. Germline loops: CDR1 DFQATT, CDR2 SNEGSKA (reference sequence). The V gene end was trimmed by 5 bases and the J gene end by 6 bases; junction bases not matched to a gene: 7. The CDR3 consists of 14 residues. In DNA, the CDR3 is TGCAGTGCTCCCATGTGGACAGGGGGCAATGAGCAGTTCTTC. Translation gives CSAPMWTGGNEQFF.

This clonotype was counted many times. V is TRBV10-1 and J is TRBJ2-5, with a weak D call TRBD1 (6 bases). Trimming stripped 7 bases from V and 5 bases from J, with 14 bases between. This CDR3 has 13 residues. Germline lookup yields CDR1 WNHNN and CDR2 SYGVQD (reference sequence). The CDR3 DNA follows: TGCGCCAGCAATGGGGGCGCAGGGGAGACCCAGTACTTC. Encoded protein: CASNGGAGETQYF.

This clonotype was counted a few times. The junction departs from germline at one end; a sequencing error may be responsible. Here the CDR3 reads CASSLNWGGYNEQFF. The CDR3 DNA follows: TGTGCCAGCAGTTTAAACTGGGGGGGCTACAATGAGCAGTTCTTC. The chain combines TRBV7-3 with TRBJ2-1; TRBD2 aligns across 7 bases. The CDR3 length is 15 residues. The V gene's germline CDR1 is SGHTA and CDR2 FQGTGA.

About this clonotype itself: This may be a read error: a much more frequent sequence differs by one nucleotide. This chain joins TRBV7-2 and TRBJ2-5, with a weak D call TRBD2 (5 bases). CDR3 length equals 14 residues. Germline CDR1 reads SGHTA; CDR2 reads FQGNSA. The CDR3 DNA reads TGTGCCAACAGCTTAGCCGGGATCCAAGAGACCCAGTACTTC. This sequence encodes CANSLAGIQETQYF. The full variable domain, its missing parts supplied by reference TRBV7-2 and TRBJ2-5, is GAGVSQSPSNKVTEKGKDVELRCDPISGHTALYWYRQSLGQGLEFLIYFQGNSAPDKSGLPSDRFSAERTGGSVSTLTIQRTQQEDSAVYLCANSLAGIQETQYFGPGTRLLVL.

This clonotype came up many times. The chain carries TRBV12-5 and TRBJ2-4; the D gene is possibly TRBD1 (8 bases). The V end was cut by 1 base, the J end by 8 bases, with 12 bases between. The CDR3 runs to 14 residues. Germline loops: CDR1 LGHNT, CDR2 FRNRAP. This CDR3 is CASGLGQGRDIQYF. CDR3 nucleotide sequence: TGTGCTAGTGGTTTGGGACAGGGGAGGGACATTCAGTACTTC.

Many counts were recorded for this clonotype. V usage is TRBV9 and J usage is TRBJ1-2; 7 bases align to TRBD1. The CDR3 extends over 15 amino acids. The V gene end was trimmed by 2 bases and the J gene end by 6 bases; junction bases not matched to a gene: 10. In germline, CDR1 is SGDLS, CDR2 YYNGEE. The CDR3 region is CASSVHTGTANGYTF. The CDR3 nucleotides read TGTGCCAGCAGCGTCCACACCGGGACAGCTAATGGCTACACCTTC.

This clonotype was recorded a few times. The chain joins TRBV12-3 or TRBV12-4 to TRBJ2-7; TRBD1 aligns across 7 bases. This CDR3 is built from 14 residues. J gave up 6 bases and V 3 bases, and 8 bases lay outside the gene matches. In nucleotides, the CDR3 is TGTGCCAGCAGTTTTAGAGACAGGGTTTCCGAGCAGTACTTC. Translating it yields CASSFRDRVSEQYF.

V is TRBV7-9 and J is TRBJ1-5; 8 bases are a match to TRBD1. V lost 5 bases, J lost 4 bases, and 7 bases stayed unmatched. The CDR3 runs to 15 residues. Germline-derived CDR1 and CDR2 are SEHNR and FQNEAQ (reference sequence). This CDR3 reads CASSATGELNQPQHF. The DNA of the CDR3 is TGTGCCAGCAGCGCGACAGGGGAATTGAATCAGCCCCAGCATTTT.

This chain uses TRBV6-2 or TRBV6-3 with TRBJ2-2, with 7 bases matching TRBD1. In germline, CDR1 is MNHEY, CDR2 SVGEGT. This CDR3 spans 13 amino acids. The junction had 4 bases not matched to a gene; V was cut back by 5 bases and J by 7 bases. CDR3 region: CASSGTGDGELFF. The CDR3 nucleotides are TGTGCCAGCAGTGGAACAGGGGACGGGGAGCTGTTTTTT.

Details on this clonotype: Germline is not matched at one junction end, which may reflect a read error. The J gene is TRBJ1-4, the V gene TRBV20-1; 10 bases fit TRBD1. The CDR3 covers 16 residues. The germline V gene encodes CDR1 DFQATT and CDR2 SNEGSKA (reference sequence). The CDR3 protein is CCARDWDRGGSEKLFF. The CDR3 DNA is TGCTGTGCTAGAGATTGGGACAGGGGAGGGAGTGAAAAACTGTTTTTT.

This clonotype was picked up many times. V usage is TRBV7-9 and J usage is TRBJ1-2; the D gene is possibly TRBD1 (5 bases). CDR1 and CDR2 (germline): SEHNR, FQNEAQ (reference sequence). Trimming took off 5 bases at V and 2 bases at J, with 15 bases between the two ends. This CDR3 contains 15 residues. CDR3 sequence: CASSPTRGPNYGYTF. DNA of the CDR3: TGTGCCAGCAGCCCGACGAGGGGTCCCAACTATGGCTACACCTTC.

This clonotype was counted at least ten times. The V and J genes are TRBV6-5 and TRBJ2-3; D remains ambiguous. Germline CDR1 is MNHEY and CDR2 is SVGAGI. The V end lost 0 bases, the J end lost 0 bases, and 4 bases lay between the germline ends. The CDR3 runs to 14 residues. This chain's CDR3 is CASSYSKSTDTQYF. The CDR3 DNA sequence: TGTGCCAGCAGTTACTCGAAGAGCACAGATACGCAGTATTTT.